These 16 T cell receptor beta chains were sequenced from one sample in a study of cytotoxic CD8 clonotypes in ibrutinib-treated CLL. The table came from immunoSEQ multiplex PCR; TCRdb's copy has only in-frame clones and leaves some out. The sample lists around 150,000 clones, about four fifths seen once, with roughly 2% in the top ten. The sequenced sample was PBMCs, obtained after 12 months of ibrutinib treatment. Source of these receptors: a human donor with chronic lymphocytic leukemia.

The gene calls are TRBV5-4 and TRBJ2-1; 15 nucleotides match TRBD2. The germline V gene has CDR1 SGHNT and CDR2 YYREEE (reference sequence). J gave up 9 bases and V 2 bases, and 6 bases lay outside the gene matches. This CDR3 is 16 amino acids long. CDR3 bases: TGTGCCAGCAGCTTTGGACTAGCGGGAGGGCCCGGTGAGCAGTTCTTC. Translation gives CASSFGLAGGPGEQFF.

The rearrangement uses TRBV18 and TRBJ1-1; possible D gene TRBD1, 5 bases. Germline V gene data show CDR1 as KGHSH and CDR2 as LQKENI. The CDR3 contains 15 residues. V lost 4 bases, J lost 5 bases, and 17 bases lay in between. CDR3 protein: CASSLGDGTGTEAFF. CDR3 bases: TGTGCCAGCTCACTCGGGGACGGGACTGGTACTGAAGCTTTCTTT. Based on the CDR3 plus reference TRBV18 and TRBJ1-1, the full variable domain is NAGVMQNPRHLVRRRGQEARLRCSPMKGHSHVYWYRQLPEEGLKFMVYLQKENIIDESGMPKERFSAEFPKEGPSILRIQQVVRGDSAAYFCASSLGDGTGTEAFFGQGTRLTVV.

The chain links TRBV30 to TRBJ2-4; unclear D gene. The germline gives CDR1 GTSNPN, CDR2 SVGIG (reference sequence). V lost 4 bases and J 0 bases, leaving 10 bases between the germline ends. The CDR3 extends over 14 amino acids. CDR3 sequence reads: CAWMRLLAKNIQYF. CDR3 nucleotides: TGTGCCTGGATGCGGCTTCTAGCCAAAAACATTCAGTACTTC. Based on the CDR3 plus reference TRBV30 and TRBJ2-4, the full variable domain is SQTIHQWPATLVQPVGSPLSLECTVEGTSNPNLYWYRQAAGRGLQLLFYSVGIGQISSEVPQNLSASRPQDRQFILSSKKLLLSDSGFYLCAWMRLLAKNIQYFGAGTRLSVL.

The V call is TRBV4-1, the J call TRBJ2-2; D possibly matches TRBD1 or TRBD2 (7 bases each). Trimming removed 0 bases from V and 6 bases from J, with 14 bases in between. The CDR3 length is 16 residues. The germline V gene encodes CDR1 MGHRA and CDR2 YSYEKL. CDR3 bases: TGCGCCAGCAGCCAAGATGGGAGGGGGCGCCCCGGGGAGCTGTTTTTT. This gives the protein CASSQDGRGRPGELFF.

This clone was seen once. V is TRBV5-6 and J is TRBJ1-1; D perhaps matches TRBD1 (5 bases). The germline V gene has CDR1 SGHDT and CDR2 YYEEEE. This CDR3 region has 15 residues. Between the trimmed V and J ends, which lost 1 base and 1 base, there was a span of 11 bases. CDR3 DNA: TGTGCCAGCAGCTTGTTTGGGGACGCGAACACTGAAGCTTTCTTT. Its translation is CASSLFGDANTEAFF.

The rearrangement links TRBV7-2 to TRBJ1-2; 7 bases agree with TRBD1. Germline lookup yields CDR1 SGHTA and CDR2 FQGNSA. The CDR3 extends over 12 amino acids. V lost 2 bases, J lost 8 bases, and 2 bases stayed unmatched. The CDR3 nucleotides are TGTGCCAGCAGCTTAAGACAGGGCGGCTACACCTTC. It encodes CASSLRQGGYTF.

The rearrangement uses TRBV18 and TRBJ2-3; no definite D call. CDR3 length equals 15 residues. The V gene lost 1 base and the J gene lost 3 bases, with 11 bases spanning the gap. CDR1 KGHSH and CDR2 LQKENI come from the germline V gene. CDR3: CASSPLWGTTDTQYF. The CDR3 DNA is TGTGCCAGCTCACCACTTTGGGGTACGACAGATACGCAGTATTTT.

The rearrangement uses TRBV6-5 and TRBJ1-2; weak D call: TRBD1 (6 bases). Trimming left V 6 bases short and J 4 bases short, with 12 bases between. Germline V gene lookup returns CDR1 MNHEY and CDR2 SVGAGI. There are 13 residues in the CDR3. In DNA form, the CDR3 reads TGTGCCAGCAGACAACAGGGTGCCTATGGCTACACCTTC. Encoded protein: CASRQQGAYGYTF.

V and J are TRBV5-8 and TRBJ2-1, with 7 bases fitting TRBD1. Trimming at V came to 3 bases and at J to 0 bases, leaving 3 bases not matched to a gene. CDR1 SGHTS and CDR2 YDEGEE come from the germline V gene. The CDR3 loop spans 15 amino acids. CDR3 nucleotides: TGTGCCAGCAGCTCGGGACAGAACTCCTACAATGAGCAGTTCTTC. Amino acids: CASSSGQNSYNEQFF.

This chain joins TRBV7-9 and TRBJ1-4, with D uncertain. The germline V gene encodes CDR1 SEHNR and CDR2 FQNEAQ (reference sequence). V shed 5 bases and J shed 5 bases, with 27 bases lying between them. The CDR3 extends over 19 amino acids. CDR3 residues: CASSLDLILGARQNEKLFF. The CDR3 DNA is TGTGCCAGCAGCCTCGACTTGATACTCGGAGCCAGGCAAAATGAAAAACTGTTTTTT. The variable domain in full, completed from reference TRBV7-9 and TRBJ1-4, reads DTGVSQNPRHKITKRGQNVTFRCDPISEHNRLYWYRQTLGQGPEFLTYFQNEAQLEKSRLLSDRFSAERPKGSFSTLEIQRTEQGDSAMYLCASSLDLILGARQNEKLFFGSGTQLSVL.

The chain links TRBV10-3 to TRBJ2-3, with 11 bases matching TRBD1. The J segment lost 4 bases and the V segment lost 7 bases, leaving 4 bases of the junction unmatched. Germline V lookup: CDR1 ENHRY, CDR2 SYGVKD. The CDR3 contains 14 residues. The DNA of the CDR3 is TGTGCCATCACCGGGACAGGGGGTCCAGATACGCAGTATTTT. Encoded protein: CAITGTGGPDTQYF.

The chain employs TRBV19 and TRBJ1-2; tentative D call: TRBD1 (5 bases). The ends were cut back, 5 bases at V and 4 bases at J, with 11 bases in the middle. Germline V gene sequence: CDR1 LNHDA, CDR2 SQIVND (reference sequence). This CDR3 region has 13 residues. The CDR3: CASSPYGAYGYTF. The DNA for the CDR3 is TGTGCCAGTAGTCCCTACGGGGCCTATGGCTACACCTTC. Variable domain in full (rest from reference TRBV19 and TRBJ1-2): DGGITQSPKYLFRKEGQNVTLSCEQNLNHDAMYWYRQDPGQGLRLIYYSQIVNDFQKGDIAEGYSVSREKKESFPLTVTSAQKNPTAFYLCASSPYGAYGYTFGSGTRLTVV.

The V call is TRBV6-5, the J call TRBJ1-5, with D maybe TRBD1 (5 bases). CDR1 MNHEY and CDR2 SVGAGI come from the germline V gene. V lost 6 bases and J lost 3, with 12 bases in between. This CDR3 is built from 14 residues. The CDR3 DNA is TGTGCCAGCAGCCGGCGGGGCGCCAATCAGCCCCAGCATTTT. As protein: CASSRRGANQPQHF.

The chain combines TRBV28 with TRBJ1-2, with a possible D match to TRBD1 (6 bases). The germline V gene has CDR1 MDHEN and CDR2 SYDVKM. There are 15 residues in the CDR3. Trimming removed 7 bases from V and 5 bases from J, with 20 bases in between. CDR3 in DNA: TGTGCCAGCATCCCGACGGGGGCCCGTTCATATGGCTACACCTTC. Translating it yields CASIPTGARSYGYTF.

The rearrangement uses TRBV2 and TRBJ1-1; D call uncertain. The CDR3 spans 15 residues. The V end lost 4 bases, the J end lost 2 bases, and 14 bases lay between the germline ends. Germline V CDR1 and CDR2: SNHLY, FYNNEI. CDR3 loop: CASSVNPTRNTEAFF. In DNA, the CDR3 is TGTGCCAGCAGTGTAAATCCGACCCGAAACACTGAAGCTTTCTTT.

The V call is TRBV5-6, the J call TRBJ1-1; maybe TRBD1 (5 bases). The V gene lost 4 bases and the J gene lost 4 bases, with 17 bases spanning the gap. This CDR3 is built from 15 residues. Per the germline V gene, CDR1 is SGHDT and CDR2 is YYEEEE. The CDR3 bases are TGTGCCAGCAGCACTCCAGGGTTGAGCGGCACTGAAGCTTTCTTT. The encoded protein is CASSTPGLSGTEAFF.